The 17 T cell receptor beta chains below all came from one sample that was sequenced in a study of T cells in Graves' hyperthyroidism and ophthalmopathy. RNA transcripts provided the source from which TCR beta CDR3 regions were amplified. HTBI primers were employed in a first-round RT-PCR of the TCR CDR3. TCRdb independently ran MiXCR on the multiplex PCR reads; one entry per CDR3 protein. The sample shows 550,000 to 700,000 distinct CDR3 sequences, 40% to 55% of them seen only once. The specimen sequenced was peripheral blood or thyroid tissue (not recorded which). The source of these receptors is an adult woman with Graves' disease, either hyperthyroidism or ophthalmopathy (not recorded which).

The chain carries TRBV9 and TRBJ2-7; no firm D call. This CDR3 has 15 residues. V gave up 4 bases and J gave up 2 bases, with 16 bases separating them. Germline CDR1 is SGDLS and CDR2 is YYNGEE. This chain's CDR3 is CASSRPRAATYEQYF. The CDR3 bases are TGTGCCAGCAGCAGACCCCGGGCCGCGACCTACGAGCAGTACTTC.

This clonotype was detected many times. The genes are TRBV3-1 and TRBJ2-7; D may be TRBD1 or TRBD2 (5 bases each). Germline V gene sequence: CDR1 LGHDT, CDR2 YNNKEL (reference sequence). This CDR3 comprises 13 residues. V gave up 4 bases and J gave up 0 bases, with 7 bases separating them. The CDR3 DNA is TGTGCCAGCAGCCGGGACCCCTCCTACGAGCAGTACTTC. This translates into CASSRDPSYEQYF.

V usage is TRBV20-1 and J usage is TRBJ2-7; D may be TRBD1 (5 bases). The CDR3 consists of 14 residues. Germline assignment: CDR1 DFQATT and CDR2 SNEGSKA (reference sequence). Trimming took off 2 bases at V and 3 bases at J, with 14 bases between the two ends. The DNA of the CDR3 is TGCAGTGCTAGAAGACAGTCGTTGAACTACGAGCAGTACTTC. It codes for CSARRQSLNYEQYF.

This chain joins TRBV9 and TRBJ2-1; tentative D call: TRBD1 (6 bases). The CDR3 loop spans 15 amino acids. Trimming shortened V by 3 bases and J by 9 bases, and 19 bases separated the two germline ends. The germline V gene encodes CDR1 SGDLS and CDR2 YYNGEE. The CDR3 loop reads CASSETGQSNIEQFF. The CDR3 region has the DNA TGTGCCAGCAGCGAGACAGGACAGTCTAATATTGAGCAGTTCTTC.

This clonotype occurred once. The chain joins TRBV7-2 to TRBJ1-6, with D maybe TRBD1 (6 bases). V lost 4 bases to trimming and J lost 10 bases, with 14 bases between them. CDR1 is SGHTA and CDR2 is FQGNSA in the germline V gene. The CDR3 totals 14 residues. CDR3 sequence reads: CASSSGGAWSPLHF. CDR3 coding DNA: TGTGCCAGCAGCTCTGGGGGGGCTTGGTCACCCCTCCACTTT.

Details on this clonotype: This may stem from a read error, because a much larger clone lies one nucleotide away. The V and J genes are TRBV5-1 and TRBJ2-5, with TRBD1 identical over 11 bases. Germline-derived CDR1 and CDR2 are SGHRS and YFSETQ. V trimming: 3 bases; J trimming: 4 bases; junction bases outside the gene matches: 5. CDR3 length: 15 amino acids. CDR3 region: CASSWDRGSGETQYF. The CDR3 region has the DNA TGCGCCAGCAGCTGGGACAGGGGGAGTGGAGAGACCCAGTACTTC.

This clonotype was counted ten times or more. The chain is built from TRBV9 and TRBJ1-4; D unclear. Trimming stripped 0 bases from V and 0 bases from J, with 3 bases between. The CDR3 has 14 residues. Germline V gene data show CDR1 as SGDLS and CDR2 as YYNGEE. CDR3 residues: CASSVGATNEKLFF. The DNA for the CDR3 is TGTGCCAGCAGCGTAGGTGCAACTAATGAAAAACTGTTTTTT.

The V gene is TRBV2, the J gene TRBJ2-5; tentatively, D is TRBD1 (5 bases). Germline loops: CDR1 SNHLY, CDR2 FYNNEI. This CDR3 contains 13 residues. Trimming cost V 7 bases and J 2 bases, with 11 bases left between them. CDR3 in amino acids: CASNGQGQETQYF. Here the CDR3 DNA reads TGTGCCAGCAACGGCCAGGGTCAAGAGACCCAGTACTTC.

This chain uses TRBV10-3 with TRBJ1-4, with D possibly matching TRBD1 (6 bases). The V gene's germline CDR1 is ENHRY and CDR2 SYGVKD. V was cut by 10 bases and J by 0 bases, with 15 bases left in between. The CDR3 length is 15 residues. CDR3 nucleotides: TGTGCCAAATGTGATCACAGGGCAACTAATGAAAAACTGTTTTTT. This codes for CAKCDHRATNEKLFF.

On this clonotype itself: Given a much more abundant clone one base away, this may be a read error. The J gene is TRBJ2-7, the V gene TRBV6-5; D possibly corresponds to TRBD2 (6 bases). Trimming took 5 bases from V and 1 from J, leaving 18 bases between them. The germline V gene has CDR1 MNHEY and CDR2 SVGAGI. The CDR3 length is 16 residues. The CDR3 reads CASSKQAARGSYEQYF. As DNA, the CDR3 is TGTGCCAGCAGTAAACAGGCAGCCCGGGGGTCCTACGAGCAGTACTTC.

This chain links TRBV7-9 with TRBJ2-7, with 9 bases lining up with TRBD1. The germline V gene encodes CDR1 SEHNR and CDR2 FQNEAQ (reference sequence). The CDR3 runs to 17 residues. The trim removed 6 bases at V and 1 base at J, leaving 13 bases unmatched. CDR3 loop: CASSPASRDRASYEQYF. For the CDR3, the DNA is TGTGCCAGCAGTCCTGCCAGTCGGGACAGGGCTTCCTACGAGCAGTACTTC.

In this sample, this clonotype turned up many times. This chain links TRBV5-6 with TRBJ1-1; no reliable D call. CDR3 size: 14 residues. Trimming stripped 0 bases from V and 0 bases from J, with 6 bases between. Per the germline V gene, CDR1 is SGHDT and CDR2 is YYEEEE. CDR3 residues: CASSLDYLNTEAFF. In DNA, the CDR3 is TGTGCCAGCAGCTTGGATTATCTGAACACTGAAGCTTTCTTT.

This clonotype was recorded many times. The chain joins TRBV20-1 to TRBJ1-5; D unresolved. V lost 1 base and J lost 3, with 7 bases in between. Looked up from germline, CDR1 is DFQATT and CDR2 is SNEGSKA (reference sequence). The CDR3 runs to 13 residues. DNA of the CDR3: TGCAGTGCTAGAGTGGGCAACAATCAGCCCCAGCATTTT. It encodes CSARVGNNQPQHF.

This clonotype came up many times. The chain couples TRBV20-1 to TRBJ1-5, with D tentatively TRBD1 (5 bases). The germline V gene has CDR1 DFQATT and CDR2 SNEGSKA (reference sequence). The CDR3 is 13 residues long. Trimming left V 3 bases short and J 6 bases short, with 12 bases between. CDR3 in DNA: TGCAGTGCTAGCGGACGGGACTTTCAGCCCCAGCATTTT. Encoded protein: CSASGRDFQPQHF.

The chain carries TRBV29-1 and TRBJ1-1, with 10 bases that match TRBD1. The germline V gene encodes CDR1 SQVTM and CDR2 ANQGSEA. J was trimmed by 0 bases and V by 4 bases; bases with no gene match: 2. This CDR3 is built from 14 residues. Written as DNA, the CDR3 is TGCAGCGTTGGGACAGGGGGGTTGAACACTGAAGCTTTCTTT. Its protein is CSVGTGGLNTEAFF.

For this clonotype: This clone may be a read error of a much larger clone one base away. The chain couples TRBV12-3 or TRBV12-4 to TRBJ2-5; 7 bases are a match to TRBD2. The CDR3 is 15 amino acids. After removal of 5 bases from V and 1 base from J, the junction contained 7 bases not matched to a gene. The CDR3 spells CASSPLLASQETQYF. CDR3 DNA: TGTGCCAGCAGTCCGCTACTAGCGAGCCAAGAGACCCAGTACTTC.

V and J are TRBV28 and TRBJ1-5; 7 bases map to TRBD1. The junction had 6 bases not matched to a gene; V was cut back by 1 base and J by 3 bases. Germline assignment: CDR1 MDHEN and CDR2 SYDVKM. The length of the CDR3 is 16 residues. The CDR3 region is CASSLSAGGPNQPQHF. The CDR3, as DNA: TGTGCCAGCAGTTTATCGGCAGGGGGACCCAATCAGCCCCAGCATTTT.